This is a list of T cell receptor beta chains from one sample in a study of blood T cell repertoires in COVID-19. Assay used: immunoSEQ multiplex PCR; TCRdb lists only in-frame clones, some missing. The data contain some 130,000 clones, roughly 91% of them seen just once; the ten biggest clones take up roughly a sixth. Sequenced sample: peripheral blood. The origin of the receptors is a middle-aged man with active or convalescent COVID-19. CDR3s include the opening cysteine and the closing phenylalanine or tryptophan. The order of the fields is CDR3 DNA, CDR3 protein, V gene, D gene, clone size, J gene. The D gene is left open where the match is weak. Part of the rows lack a size; the others show once, few, many or a class for expanded clones.

DNA: TGTGCCAGCAGCTTGGGGGCCGGGGATGGCTACACCTTC; CDR3: CASSLGAGDGYTF; V: TRBV7-2; D: NA; size: once; J: TRBJ1-2
DNA: TGTGCCAGCAGTTTCCCCAACTCCTACGAGCAGTACTTC; CDR3: CASSFPNSYEQYF; V: TRBV28; D: NA; size: NA; J: TRBJ2-7
DNA: TGTGCCAGCAGTTACTTTCGGAACACTGAAGCTTTCTTT; CDR3: CASSYFRNTEAFF; V: TRBV6-2/TRBV6-3; D: NA; size: NA; J: TRBJ1-1
DNA: TGCAGTGCTAGTTTACACAGGGAGAACACCGGGGAGCTGTTTTTT; CDR3: CSASLHRENTGELFF; V: TRBV20-1; D: NA; size: NA; J: TRBJ2-2
DNA: TGTGCCAGCATTCCGGGACAGCAGACCGGGGAGCTGTTTTTT; CDR3: CASIPGQQTGELFF; V: TRBV6-5; D: TRBD1; size: once; J: TRBJ2-2
DNA: TGTGCCAGCAGCCTGGACAGGCAAGAGCAGTACTTC; CDR3: CASSLDRQEQYF; V: TRBV12-3/TRBV12-4; D: TRBD1; size: NA; J: TRBJ2-7
DNA: TGTGGGAGCCGCCAGGGGAATTCACCCCTCCACTTT; CDR3: CGSRQGNSPLHF; V: TRBV19; D: NA; size: NA; J: TRBJ1-6
DNA: TGTGCCAGCAGTTTAAGCGGCACAGATACGCAGTATTTT; CDR3: CASSLSGTDTQYF; V: TRBV28; D: NA; size: once; J: TRBJ2-3
DNA: TGTGCCAGCAGTTTGGGGACAGCGCGATATAGCAATCAGCCCCAGCATTTT; CDR3: CASSLGTARYSNQPQHF; V: TRBV6-2/TRBV6-3; D: TRBD1; size: NA; J: TRBJ1-5
DNA: TGTGCCAGCAGTTACGGAGCAACTAATGAAAAACTGTTTTTT; CDR3: CASSYGATNEKLFF; V: TRBV6-2/TRBV6-3; D: NA; size: NA; J: TRBJ1-4
DNA: TGTGCCAGCAGCAAGACAGGGGATCCTGGAGAGACCCAGTACTTC; CDR3: CASSKTGDPGETQYF; V: TRBV11-2; D: TRBD1; size: NA; J: TRBJ2-5
DNA: TGCAGTGCTAGTCTAGCCGGGACACCGAGTTCACCCCTCCACTTT; CDR3: CSASLAGTPSSPLHF; V: TRBV20-1; D: NA; size: once; J: TRBJ1-6
DNA: TGTGCCAGCAGCACCATAACGTTTGCGGGGGGCCAAGAGACCCAGTACTTC; CDR3: CASSTITFAGGQETQYF; V: TRBV7-2; D: TRBD2; size: NA; J: TRBJ2-5
DNA: TGTGCCAGCAGTTACCCCGGCGGGGAGACGAACGAGCAGTACTTC; CDR3: CASSYPGGETNEQYF; V: TRBV6-2/TRBV6-3; D: NA; size: few; J: TRBJ2-7
DNA: TGCGCCAGCAGCCAAGATCCAGGGCAGAACACTGAAGCTTTCTTT; CDR3: CASSQDPGQNTEAFF; V: TRBV4-1; D: NA; size: NA; J: TRBJ1-1
DNA: TGTGCCAGCAGTGAATGGCTCAGTACAGATACGCAGTATTTT; CDR3: CASSEWLSTDTQYF; V: TRBV2; D: NA; size: NA; J: TRBJ2-3
DNA: TGTGCCACCAGTGATTTGAGCAGGGGGCATAGAGAGACCCAGTACTTC; CDR3: CATSDLSRGHRETQYF; V: TRBV24-1; D: TRBD1; size: once; J: TRBJ2-5
DNA: TGTGCCAGTAGTCTCGGCTACGAGCAGTACTTC; CDR3: CASSLGYEQYF; V: TRBV19; D: NA; size: few; J: TRBJ2-7
DNA: TGTGCCAGCAGTTTATTCGGAGAGACCCAGTACTTC; CDR3: CASSLFGETQYF; V: TRBV28; D: NA; size: NA; J: TRBJ2-5
DNA: TGCGCCAGCGGACTAGCGGGAGGAGATACGCAGTATTTT; CDR3: CASGLAGGDTQYF; V: TRBV10-2; D: TRBD2; size: NA; J: TRBJ2-3
DNA: TGCGCCAGCAGTTTACAGGGGCAGGCTTTCTTT; CDR3: CASSLQGQAFF; V: TRBV10-2; D: TRBD1; size: NA; J: TRBJ1-1
DNA: TGTGCCAGCAGCGTAGCGGGACAGGGGACCTACGAGCAGTACTTC; CDR3: CASSVAGQGTYEQYF; V: TRBV9; D: TRBD1; size: NA; J: TRBJ2-7
DNA: TGTGCCAGTAGTATAGTATTAGAGGAACTCTATGGCTACACCTTC; CDR3: CASSIVLEELYGYTF; V: TRBV19; D: NA; size: NA; J: TRBJ1-2
DNA: TGTGCCAACAATCCTCTCGGGGGAGGACGGCAGTACTTC; CDR3: CANNPLGGGRQYF; V: TRBV11-2; D: NA; size: NA; J: TRBJ2-7
DNA: TGTGCCAGCAGCGTAGCCAGGGGGCGCTTCTCTGGGGCCAACGTCCTGACTTTC; CDR3: CASSVARGRFSGANVLTF; V: TRBV9; D: TRBD1; size: NA; J: TRBJ2-6
DNA: TGTGCCAGCAGCAAAGATTGTAGTAAAAGCCGGGACAGGGCCAACTATGGCTACACCTTC; CDR3: CASSKDCSKSRDRANYGYTF; V: TRBV21-1; D: NA; size: NA; J: TRBJ1-2
DNA: TGTGCCAGCACTGTATGGAGTCGCAATGATCAGCCCCAGCATTTT; CDR3: CASTVWSRNDQPQHF; V: TRBV6-5; D: NA; size: NA; J: TRBJ1-5
DNA: TGTGCCAGCAGCCGGGACAGAAGAAATGAAAAACTGTTTTTT; CDR3: CASSRDRRNEKLFF; V: TRBV5-6; D: TRBD1; size: NA; J: TRBJ1-4
DNA: TGTGCCAGCAGCTTAGCACAGGAAAATTCACCCCTCCACTTT; CDR3: CASSLAQENSPLHF; V: TRBV7-8; D: NA; size: once; J: TRBJ1-6
DNA: TGTGCCAGCAGCTTGACATCCCACCAAGAGACCCAGTACTTC; CDR3: CASSLTSHQETQYF; V: TRBV5-7; D: NA; size: NA; J: TRBJ2-5
DNA: TGTGCCAGCAGCCTCAGGATACAGAATTCACCCCTCCACTTT; CDR3: CASSLRIQNSPLHF; V: TRBV14; D: NA; size: NA; J: TRBJ1-6
DNA: TGTGCCAGCTCACCCGGGACAGGGGGGACTAACTATGGCTACACCTTC; CDR3: CASSPGTGGTNYGYTF; V: TRBV18; D: TRBD1; size: NA; J: TRBJ1-2
DNA: TGTGCCAGTAGTAAGGCAGGGTGGAACTCTGGGGCCAACGTCCTGACTTTC; CDR3: CASSKAGWNSGANVLTF; V: TRBV19; D: NA; size: NA; J: TRBJ2-6
DNA: TGTGCCAGCAGTCGGGACAGCTCTGGAAACACCATATATTTT; CDR3: CASSRDSSGNTIYF; V: TRBV6-1; D: TRBD1; size: NA; J: TRBJ1-3
DNA: TGTGCCAGCTTCCAAGGGGAACAGGTTGAAAAACTGTTTTTT; CDR3: CASFQGEQVEKLFF; V: TRBV11-3; D: NA; size: NA; J: TRBJ1-4
DNA: TGTGCCAGCAGCTCCCTCCGGCAGGGCTCTGGAAACACCATATATTTT; CDR3: CASSSLRQGSGNTIYF; V: TRBV5-6; D: NA; size: NA; J: TRBJ1-3
DNA: TGTGCCAGCAGTAATCCTAGCGGGGGGCTCGAGACCCAGTACTTC; CDR3: CASSNPSGGLETQYF; V: TRBV6-5; D: TRBD2; size: NA; J: TRBJ2-5
DNA: TGTGCCAGCAGTGTGGGACAGGGGATTGGAAACATTCAGTACTTC; CDR3: CASSVGQGIGNIQYF; V: TRBV2; D: TRBD1; size: once; J: TRBJ2-4
DNA: TGTGCCAGCAGCCCCGGGACTAGCGGGGGGGCCGTCGGCTTC; CDR3: CASSPGTSGGAVGF; V: TRBV11-2; D: TRBD2; size: NA; J: TRBJ2-7
DNA: TGCGCCAGCAGCTTGGGCACTTTACGCTACGAGCAGTACTTC; CDR3: CASSLGTLRYEQYF; V: TRBV5-1; D: NA; size: NA; J: TRBJ2-7
DNA: TGTGCCAGCAGCCCCCCGGGGTGGTATTCACCCCTCCACTTT; CDR3: CASSPPGWYSPLHF; V: TRBV11-2; D: NA; size: NA; J: TRBJ1-6
DNA: TGTGCCAGCGGCGACAGTCGGGAGACCCAGTACTTC; CDR3: CASGDSRETQYF; V: TRBV2; D: NA; size: NA; J: TRBJ2-5
DNA: TGTGCCAGCAGCCACCAGGACAGGGCCTTCCAAGAGACCCAGTACTTC; CDR3: CASSHQDRAFQETQYF; V: TRBV4-2; D: TRBD1; size: NA; J: TRBJ2-5
DNA: TGTGCCAGTAGGAGAAGCGGGGAAGAGACCCAGTACTTC; CDR3: CASRRSGEETQYF; V: TRBV19; D: TRBD2; size: NA; J: TRBJ2-5